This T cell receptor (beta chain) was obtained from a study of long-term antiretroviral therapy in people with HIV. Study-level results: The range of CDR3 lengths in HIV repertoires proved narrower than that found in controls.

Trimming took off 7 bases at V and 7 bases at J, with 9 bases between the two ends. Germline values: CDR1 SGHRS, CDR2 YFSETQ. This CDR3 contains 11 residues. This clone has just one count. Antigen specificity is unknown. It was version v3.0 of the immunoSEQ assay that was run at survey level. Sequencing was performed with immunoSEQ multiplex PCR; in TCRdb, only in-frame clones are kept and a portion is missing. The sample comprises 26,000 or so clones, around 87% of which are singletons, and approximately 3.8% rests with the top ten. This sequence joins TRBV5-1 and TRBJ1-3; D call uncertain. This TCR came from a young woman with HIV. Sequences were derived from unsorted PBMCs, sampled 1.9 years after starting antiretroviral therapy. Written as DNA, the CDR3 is TGCGCCAGCCGCTATGGCAACACCATATATTTT. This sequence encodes CASRYGNTIYF.